This record covers a single TCR beta chain. Its specific antigen is unknown. No clone much larger than this one lies a single base away; base qualities are absent. The data were obtained in a study of blood T cell repertoires in COVID-19 (dated by TCRdb to between 2020 and 2021). Context from the whole study: Samples from collaborators originated in the United States, Italy and Spain and spanned both the acute and convalescent phases of COVID-19. The material from the prospective study consisted of cDNA or gDNA derived from T cells, B-cell-depleted T cells, or PBMCs. Deeply sampled blood TCRbeta repertoires from subjects exposed to, actively infected with, or recovered from COVID-19 were included in the dataset. A freely available public database, intended as a resource for researchers studying the immune response to SARS-CoV-2, is where the repertoires were released. Samples came from the ongoing ImmuneRACE study (first 160 participants) plus 1,254 subjects from 6 global collaborators. Sample metadata almost always included a de-identified subject ID, COVID-19 status, age in years and sex. Where available, HLA class I and class II types were obtained from metadata supplied by the sample provider rather than from assay-based typing.

Deletion took 4 bases off V and 0 bases off J, with a span of 6 bases between the germline ends. The cysteine opens and the phenylalanine closes a CDR3 of 14 amino acids. Only CDR3 DNA is held: 42 bases, read in frame from base 1. The germline V gene (reference sequence) yields LGHDT for CDR1 and YNNKEL for CDR2. Findings and caveats that apply to the study as a whole: The quantity of clinical and demographic metadata differed by source and by participant and was supplied without curation.

Whole blood was collected in K2EDTA tubes by collaborating institutions according to the institutions' own protocols. For TCRbeta analysis, collaborators shipped samples in one of three forms: frozen whole blood, isolated PBMCs, or DNA extracted from either of those sample types. TCRbeta CDR3 regions were amplified from genomic DNA by means of the immunoSEQ Assay, a bias-controlled multiplex PCR. As for the original processing: Nucleated cell counts per sample were estimated from amplification of reference gene primers within the assay. To quantify the absolute abundance of each unique TCRbeta CDR3 rearrangement, sequence reads were collapsed and filtered. Productive Simpson clonality was computed per sample as the square root of Simpson's diversity index over productive rearrangements. TCRdb obtained this table from immuneACCESS and retained in-frame rearrangements with V and J assigned. These tables miss some clones; where compared with another copy, unresolved V genes account for less than half of the shortfall, and the remainder is unexplained. Clonal size and the V and J genes are those of that table, whereas D and trimming came from the DNA. A total of over 200,000 clones appear in this sample, about 88% of them only once. Clones ranked in the top ten supply 4% to 5.5% of the sample.

The sequenced material came from peripheral blood. This TCR derives from a middle-aged woman with acute or convalescent COVID-19. The rearrangement joined TRBV3-1 (or the pseudogene TRBV3-2) to TRBJ1-4, with the D gene too uncertain to name. The CDR3 reads CASSRRATNEKLFF. In nucleotide form, the sequence is TGTGCCAGCAGCCGGAGGGCAACTAATGAAAAACTGTTTTTT.